These 17 T cell receptor beta chains originate from one sample sequenced in a study of blood T cell repertoires in COVID-19. The data were produced by immunoSEQ multiplex PCR, yet TCRdb's version contains in-frame clones alone and is incomplete. The table lists roughly 70,000 clones, 91% of them singletons. Sequenced material: peripheral blood. The receptors derive from a man aged 45 to 65 with COVID-19, enrolled during active disease.

The chain has TRBV7-2 and TRBJ2-3; 12 bases line up with TRBD2. The ends lost 2 bases at V and 4 bases at J; junction bases unmatched: 7. Germline V CDR1 and CDR2: SGHTA, FQGNSA. This CDR3 spans 17 amino acids. The CDR3 sequence: CASSLSTTSGSPDTQYF. CDR3 sequence (DNA): TGTGCCAGCAGCTTAAGCACGACTAGCGGGAGCCCAGATACGCAGTATTTT. The full variable domain, with the rest looked up from reference TRBV7-2 and TRBJ2-3, is GAGVSQSPSNKVTEKGKDVELRCDPISGHTALYWYRQSLGQGLEFLIYFQGNSAPDKSGLPSDRFSAERTGGSVSTLTIQRTQQEDSAVYLCASSLSTTSGSPDTQYFGPGTRLTVL.

The chain couples TRBV15 to TRBJ2-3, with a weak D call TRBD1 (6 bases). Trimming pared 0 bases from V and 6 bases from J, leaving 13 bases between. Germline V CDR1 and CDR2: LNHNV, YYDKDF (reference sequence). The length of the CDR3 is 15 residues. The CDR3 DNA reads TGTGCCACCAGCAGAGAGGGCAGGGGATCCGATACGCAGTATTTT. It translates to CATSREGRGSDTQYF.

The rearrangement joins TRBV5-4 to TRBJ2-1; 11 bases are a match to TRBD2. The junction had 11 bases not matched to a gene; V was cut back by 3 bases and J by 0 bases. There are 19 residues in the CDR3. Germline CDR1 SGHNT, CDR2 YYREEE (reference sequence). The CDR3 sequence is CASSSPGLAEGSSYNEQFF. Written as DNA, the CDR3 is TGTGCCAGCAGCTCGCCGGGACTAGCGGAGGGAAGCTCCTACAATGAGCAGTTCTTC.

The chain is built from TRBV5-8 and TRBJ2-1; maybe TRBD1 (5 bases). Germline assignment: CDR1 SGHTS and CDR2 YDEGEE. CDR3 size: 14 residues. V lost 7 bases and J lost 4, with 15 bases in between. CDR3 loop: CASLRGFDYNEQFF. The CDR3 DNA sequence: TGTGCCAGCCTTAGGGGTTTTGATTACAATGAGCAGTTCTTC.

The table lists this clone with a count of one. The V call is TRBV7-8, the J call TRBJ2-5; D not certain. This CDR3 contains 15 residues. Germline values: CDR1 SGHVS, CDR2 FQNEAQ. The V end was cut by 1 base, the J end by 1 base, with 10 bases between. The CDR3 spells CASSLERVLQETQYF. CDR3 sequence (DNA): TGTGCCAGCAGCTTAGAACGAGTCCTCCAAGAGACCCAGTACTTC.

CDR3 loop: CATSRSQSGGGDTQYF. CDR3 sequence (DNA): TGTGCCACCAGCAGGTCCCAGAGCGGGGGGGGCGATACGCAGTATTTT. The rearrangement uses TRBV15 and TRBJ2-3; TRBD2 matches 10 bases. CDR1 is LNHNV and CDR2 is YYDKDF in the germline V gene (reference sequence). The J segment lost 6 bases and the V segment lost 3 bases, leaving 9 bases of the junction unmatched. This CDR3 comprises 16 residues.

The V and J genes are TRBV3-1 (or the pseudogene TRBV3-2) and TRBJ2-2, with TRBD2 identical over 7 bases. In germline, CDR1 is LGHDT, CDR2 YNNKEL (reference sequence). Germline trimming cut 1 base from V and 4 bases from J; bases unmatched to any gene: 6. The CDR3 spans 16 residues. CDR3 DNA sequence: TGTGCCAGCAGCCAAGGCCCTAGCGGTGGCACCGGGGAGCTGTTTTTT. Amino acid sequence: CASSQGPSGGTGELFF.

The chain couples TRBV28 to TRBJ1-2, with 8 positions matching TRBD1. This CDR3 region has 14 residues. Losses at the gene ends were 5 bases for V and 2 bases for J; bases not matched to a gene: 4. CDR1 is MDHEN and CDR2 is SYDVKM in the germline V gene. As DNA, the CDR3 is TGTGCCAGCAGTCCGGACAGGGAGAACTATGGCTACACCTTC. This translates into CASSPDRENYGYTF.

This chain links TRBV9 with TRBJ2-2, with 9 bases fitting TRBD2. The trim removed 1 base at V and 6 bases at J, leaving 4 bases unmatched. Germline CDR1 SGDLS, CDR2 YYNGEE. The CDR3 contains 15 residues. CDR3 sequence reads: CASSVRREGSGELFF. The DNA of the CDR3 is TGTGCCAGCAGCGTACGGCGGGAGGGTTCCGGGGAGCTGTTTTTT.

The chain joins TRBV24-1 to TRBJ2-7, with 8 bases fitting TRBD1. The CDR3 totals 11 residues. Trimming took 11 bases from V and 5 from J; bases not matched to a gene: 4. Germline assignment: CDR1 KGHDR and CDR2 SFDVKD. This CDR3 is CARTGGHEQYF. The CDR3 DNA sequence: TGTGCCAGAACAGGGGGGCACGAGCAGTACTTC.

The chain has TRBV5-1 and TRBJ1-3, with D maybe TRBD1 (6 bases). The germline V gene has CDR1 SGHRS and CDR2 YFSETQ. V lost 0 bases and J 5 bases, leaving 12 bases between the germline ends. The CDR3 consists of 15 residues. DNA for the CDR3: TGCGCCAGCAGCTTGGAACAGGGCGGTAGAAACACCATATATTTT. This translates into CASSLEQGGRNTIYF.

The rearrangement links TRBV19 to TRBJ1-5; 9 bases are shared with TRBD1. There are 15 residues in the CDR3. From germline, CDR1 is LNHDA and CDR2 SQIVND (reference sequence). Trimming removed 6 bases from V and 4 bases from J; junction bases left unmatched: 7. CDR3 sequence: CASRTGTGRNQPQHF. DNA for the CDR3: TGTGCCAGTAGAACCGGGACAGGGAGAAATCAGCCCCAGCATTTT.

The gene calls are TRBV4-1 and TRBJ2-3; 8 bases fit TRBD1. The CDR3 spans 16 residues. Germline V lookup: CDR1 MGHRA, CDR2 YSYEKL. Trimming cost V 5 bases and J 5 bases; bases outside gene matches: 12. The CDR3 loop reads CASSSGGAGGRDTQYF. CDR3 coding DNA: TGCGCCAGCAGCTCTGGTGGGGCAGGGGGCCGAGATACGCAGTATTTT.

The J gene is TRBJ2-3, the V gene TRBV5-1; no clear D. CDR1 SGHRS and CDR2 YFSETQ come from the germline V gene. V lost 3 bases, J lost 4 bases, and 6 bases lay in between. The CDR3 contains 12 residues. The CDR3 is CASSSQADTQYF. The CDR3 DNA follows: TGCGCCAGCAGCTCCCAGGCAGATACGCAGTATTTT.

This clone has only one observation. The chain is built from TRBV5-8 and TRBJ2-7; tentative D call: TRBD2 (5 bases). Looked up from germline, CDR1 is SGHTS and CDR2 is YDEGEE. The CDR3 is 13 residues long. The germline V and J ends were trimmed by 3 bases and 7 bases, with 14 bases remaining between them. The CDR3 DNA follows: TGTGCCAGCAGCTCCCGCGGGCCTTGGGAGCAGTACGTC. It encodes CASSSRGPWEQYV.

The V gene is TRBV27, the J gene TRBJ2-2; the match to TRBD1 covers 11 bases. J was trimmed by 0 bases and V by 5 bases; bases with no gene match: 5. The germline CDR1 and CDR2 sequences are MNHEY and SMNVEV (reference sequence). The CDR3 extends over 17 amino acids. DNA of the CDR3: TGTGCCAGCAGTAGGGGACAGGGGGGTTCGAACACCGGGGAGCTGTTTTTT. Residues: CASSRGQGGSNTGELFF.

This chain connects TRBV29-1 to TRBJ2-1; possible D gene TRBD1, 6 bases. Trimming removed 7 bases at V and 9 bases at J, with 25 bases between. CDR3 size: 15 residues. CDR1 and CDR2 from the germline V gene are SQVTM and ANQGSEA. The CDR3 region is CSAIPGTPLLIEQFF. CDR3 sequence (DNA): TGCAGCGCCATTCCCGGGACACCCCTTCTCATTGAGCAGTTCTTC.